The next 15 T cell receptor beta chains were all read from a single sample in a study of T-cell memory formation after mild COVID-19. TCRdb reprocessed the 5' RACE reads with MiXCR, giving one entry per CDR3 protein. The data show some 260,000 distinct CDR3 sequences, about a sixth seen once. Sequenced material: PBMCs or a T cell subset sorted from them (not recorded which). The receptors were sampled from a man in his late teens or twenties who had mild COVID-19 (a few samples of this study predate the infection). Cell type and time point are not known.

The genes are TRBV7-3 and TRBJ2-3; D unclear. In germline, CDR1 is SGHTA, CDR2 FQGTGA. Trimming shortened V by 5 bases and J by 5 bases, and 11 bases separated the two germline ends. The CDR3 sequence is 13 residues long. CDR3 sequence reads: CASSHGLGDTQYF. Written as DNA, the CDR3 is TGTGCCAGCAGCCATGGGTTAGGAGATACGCAGTATTTT.

This clonotype was picked up a small number of times. The chain links TRBV12-3 or TRBV12-4 to TRBJ1-1; D perhaps matches TRBD1 (6 bases). This CDR3 spans 11 amino acids. The V gene lost 6 bases and the J gene lost 6 bases, with 8 bases spanning the gap. CDR3 nucleotides: TGTGCCAGCAGGTACAGGGCTGAAGCTTTCTTT. It translates to CASRYRAEAFF.

The rearrangement uses TRBV7-2 and TRBJ2-3; D uncertain. The CDR3 length is 14 residues. CDR1 is SGHTA, CDR2 FQGNSA, per germline. V was cut by 4 bases and J by 3 bases, with 11 bases left in between. CDR3 bases: TGTGCCAGCAGCTCTCGGCCGGTTACAGATACGCAGTATTTT. It codes for CASSSRPVTDTQYF.

The sample holds a few counts of this clonotype. The rearrangement joins TRBV3-1 to TRBJ1-1, with a weak D call TRBD1 (5 bases). With 0 bases removed from V and 8 bases from J, the gap between germline ends came to 13 bases. The CDR3 has 14 residues. Germline V gives CDR1 LGHDT, CDR2 YNNKEL (reference sequence). The CDR3 is CASSQEGVVAEAFF. The DNA for the CDR3 is TGTGCCAGCAGCCAAGAGGGGGTTGTGGCGGAAGCTTTCTTT.

This clonotype was seen more than once but under ten times. This rearrangement joins TRBV9 to TRBJ2-2; the D gene could be TRBD1 or TRBD2 (6 bases each). V lost 0 bases and J 5 bases, leaving 17 bases between the germline ends. This CDR3 region has 17 residues. Looked up from germline, CDR1 is SGDLS and CDR2 is YYNGEE. CDR3 in amino acids: CASSVAGGQRETGELFF. DNA of the CDR3: TGTGCCAGCAGCGTAGCTGGGGGGCAGAGGGAGACCGGGGAGCTGTTTTTT. Full variable domain (rest looked up from reference TRBV9 and TRBJ2-2): DSGVTQTPKHLITATGQRVTLRCSPRSGDLSVYWYQQSLDQGLQFLIQYYNGEERAKGNILERFSAQQFPDLHSELNLSSLELGDSALYFCASSVAGGQRETGELFFGEGSRLTVL.

There are many counts of this clonotype. J is TRBJ1-1 and V is TRBV7-3; D not resolved. This CDR3 spans 13 amino acids. The ends were cut back, 6 bases at V and 5 bases at J, with 13 bases in the middle. Per germline, CDR1 SGHTA and CDR2 FQGTGA. The CDR3 is CASSSGGLTEAFF. The DNA of the CDR3 is TGTGCCAGCAGTTCCGGTGGGTTGACTGAAGCTTTCTTT.

The rearrangement joins TRBV10-3 to TRBJ2-3; possibly TRBD1 for D (6 bases). V gave up 2 bases and J gave up 2 bases, with 11 bases separating them. There are 15 residues in the CDR3. Germline V gene lookup returns CDR1 ENHRY and CDR2 SYGVKD. CDR3: CAISEPGHYTDTQYF. The DNA of the CDR3 is TGTGCCATCAGTGAGCCGGGACACTACACAGATACGCAGTATTTT.

This clonotype occurred a few times. The rearrangement links TRBV25-1 to TRBJ1-2; D unresolved. Germline loops: CDR1 MGHDK, CDR2 SYGVNS. Trimming stripped 0 bases from V and 7 bases from J, with 18 bases between. The CDR3 covers 16 residues. CDR3 nucleotide sequence: TGTGCCAGCAGTGAATATAGACTGTTAGACCGGTCTGGCTACACCTTC. This codes for CASSEYRLLDRSGYTF.

This clonotype was seen only a few times. The chain uses TRBV6-6 and TRBJ1-1, with 10 bases matching TRBD1. There are 17 residues in the CDR3. V dropped 6 bases and J dropped 0; count of bases not matched to a gene: 10. Germline CDR1 MNHNY, CDR2 SVGAGI (reference sequence). The CDR3 DNA follows: TGTGCCAGCAGAGATCTAGGACAGGGGGTGATGAACACTGAAGCTTTCTTT. Protein sequence: CASRDLGQGVMNTEAFF.

This chain links TRBV5-6 with TRBJ2-3, with TRBD2 matching over 11 bases. Germline loops: CDR1 SGHDT, CDR2 YYEEEE. This CDR3 has 16 residues. V lost 9 bases and J lost 3; bases outside the gene matches: 12. The chain's CDR3 is CATKKLAGDATDTQYF. Here the CDR3 DNA reads TGTGCCACAAAAAAACTAGCGGGAGATGCAACAGATACGCAGTATTTT.

The chain is built from TRBV5-1 and TRBJ2-3; the match to TRBD2 covers 9 bases. The CDR3 spans 15 residues. Trimming removed 4 bases from V and 3 bases from J; junction bases left unmatched: 6. Germline assignment: CDR1 SGHRS and CDR2 YFSETQ. In DNA, the CDR3 is TGCGCCAGCAGCGGGAGACTAGCGGAAACAGATACGCAGTATTTT. Translating it yields CASSGRLAETDTQYF.

V is TRBV7-2 and J is TRBJ2-2, with TRBD1 matching 8 bases. This CDR3 region has 15 residues. The germline gives CDR1 SGHTA, CDR2 FQGNSA. The J segment lost 7 bases and the V segment lost 5 bases, leaving 9 bases of the junction unmatched. In nucleotides, the CDR3 is TGTGCCAGCAGCCAGAGGACAGGGACGGGCGGGGAGCTGTTTTTT. It codes for CASSQRTGTGGELFF.

In this sample, this clonotype turned up a few times. This sequence joins TRBV4-1 and TRBJ1-5; D unclear. V lost 3 bases, J lost 4 bases, and 7 bases lay in between. The CDR3 runs to 13 residues. CDR1 is MGHRA and CDR2 is YSYEKL in the germline V gene. The CDR3 DNA sequence: TGCGCCAGCAGCCAGACCCCGAATCAGCCCCAGCATTTT. Amino acid sequence: CASSQTPNQPQHF.

This clonotype showed up just a few times. The rearrangement links TRBV6-5 to TRBJ1-1; D not certain. Germline values: CDR1 MNHEY, CDR2 SVGAGI. CDR3 length: 14 amino acids. Trimming cost V 5 bases and J 4 bases, with 14 bases left between them. CDR3 sequence (DNA): TGTGCCAGCAGTGCGGGCAGGCGGGGCACTGAAGCTTTCTTT. Translating it yields CASSAGRRGTEAFF.

This clonotype was detected only a few times. V gene TRBV20-1 combines with J gene TRBJ1-5, with 8 bases identical to TRBD1. The ends lost 6 bases at V and 4 bases at J; junction bases unmatched: 11. This CDR3 has 15 amino acids. CDR1 is DFQATT, CDR2 SNEGSKA, per germline (reference sequence). CDR3 sequence: CSASPTGTGNQPQHF. The CDR3, as DNA: TGCAGTGCCAGTCCAACCGGGACAGGTAATCAGCCCCAGCATTTT.